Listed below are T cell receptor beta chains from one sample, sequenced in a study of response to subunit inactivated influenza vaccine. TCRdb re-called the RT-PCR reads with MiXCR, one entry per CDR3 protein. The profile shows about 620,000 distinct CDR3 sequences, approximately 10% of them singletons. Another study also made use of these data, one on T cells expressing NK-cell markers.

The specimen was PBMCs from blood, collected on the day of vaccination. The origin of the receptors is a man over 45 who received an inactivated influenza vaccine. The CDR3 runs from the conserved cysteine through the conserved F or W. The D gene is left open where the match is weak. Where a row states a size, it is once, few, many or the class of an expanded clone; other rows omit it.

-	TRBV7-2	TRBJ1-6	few	CASRAGYNSPLHF	TGTGCCAGCAGGGCAGGGTATAATTCACCCCTCCACTTT
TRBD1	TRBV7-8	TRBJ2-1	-	CASTQGALVGNEQFF	TGTGCCAGCACGCAGGGGGCTTTGGTAGGGAATGAGCAGTTCTTC
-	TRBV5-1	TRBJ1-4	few	CASSLDPATNEKLFF	TGCGCCAGCAGCTTGGACCCCGCAACTAATGAAAAACTGTTTTTT
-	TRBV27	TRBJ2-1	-	CASSFFGASHNEQFF	TGCGCCAGCAGTTTTTTTGGAGCGAGCCACAATGAGCAGTTCTTC
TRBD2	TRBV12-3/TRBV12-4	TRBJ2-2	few	CASRQRGRIGELFF	TGTGCCAGCAGGCAGCGGGGGAGGATCGGGGAGCTGTTTTTT
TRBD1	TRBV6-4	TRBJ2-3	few	CASSTYPGQGARRTDTQYF	TGTGCCAGCAGTACTTATCCGGGACAGGGGGCGAGGAGGACAGATACGCAGTATTTT
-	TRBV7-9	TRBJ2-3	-	CASSLAGDSGTQYF	TGTGCCAGCAGCTTAGCGGGGGATTCCGGTACGCAGTATTTT
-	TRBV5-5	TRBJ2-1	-	CASSLGGSGHNEQFF	TGTGCCAGCAGCTTGGGGGGTAGCGGCCACAATGAGCAGTTCTTC
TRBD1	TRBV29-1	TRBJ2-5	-	CSVRRDRGQETQYF	TGCAGCGTTCGCCGGGACAGGGGGCAGGAGACCCAGTACTTC
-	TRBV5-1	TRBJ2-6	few	CASSLTGYGANVLTF	TGCGCCAGCAGCTTGACGGGGTACGGGGCCAACGTCCTGACTTTC
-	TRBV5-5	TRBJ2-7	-	CASSWEGQGPYEQYF	TGTGCCAGCAGCTGGGAGGGGCAGGGGCCCTACGAGCAGTACTTC
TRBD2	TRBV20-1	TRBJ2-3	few	CSASETLAGASTDTQYF	TGCAGTGCTAGCGAGACATTAGCGGGAGCTAGCACAGATACGCAGTATTTT
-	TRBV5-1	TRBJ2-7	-	CASSVPPAYEQYF	TGCGCCAGCAGCGTTCCCCCTGCCTACGAGCAGTACTTC
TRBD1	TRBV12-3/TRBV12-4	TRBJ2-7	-	CASSIRDRGGQYF	TGTGCCAGCAGTATCCGGGACAGAGGGGGGCAGTACTTC
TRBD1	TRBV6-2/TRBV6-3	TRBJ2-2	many	CASSRTGGTGELFF	TGTGCCAGCAGCCGGACAGGGGGCACCGGGGAGCTGTTTTTT
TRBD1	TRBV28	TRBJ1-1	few	CASREQGATEAFF	TGTGCCAGCAGGGAGCAGGGGGCAACTGAAGCTTTCTTT
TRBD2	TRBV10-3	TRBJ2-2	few	CAIRGTSGGRNTGELFF	TGTGCCATCAGGGGGACTAGCGGGGGCAGGAACACCGGGGAGCTGTTTTTT
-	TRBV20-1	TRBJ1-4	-	CSARDPNKGEKLFF	TGCAGTGCTAGAGATCCCAATAAGGGGGAAAAACTGTTTTTT
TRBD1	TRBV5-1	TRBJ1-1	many	CASSFGGTGRAEAFF	TGCGCCAGCAGCTTTGGTGGGACAGGGAGGGCTGAAGCTTTCTTT
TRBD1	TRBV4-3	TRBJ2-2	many	CASRQTGAWTGELFF	TGCGCCAGCCGCCAGACAGGGGCTTGGACCGGGGAGCTGTTTTTT
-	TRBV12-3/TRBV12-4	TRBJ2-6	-	CASSLQSSGANVLTF	TGTGCCAGCAGTTTACAGAGCTCTGGGGCCAACGTCCTGACTTTC
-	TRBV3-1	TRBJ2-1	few	CASSWTESNEQFF	TGTGCCAGCAGCTGGACAGAGTCCAATGAGCAGTTCTTC